This T cell receptor beta chain was found in a study of shared clonotypes between healthy human individuals. Authors' processing steps: From ImmunoSEQ came sequences covering only the junction and carrying no quality scores, so filtering differed. The protocol was immunoSEQ multiplex PCR, while the TCRdb copy is restricted to in-frame clones and leaves out a portion. V and J calls plus clone size are reproduced from that table; the DNA served to infer D and trimming. The table has approximately 510,000 clones, less than 85% seen once. Germline values: CDR1 MNHEY, CDR2 SMNVEV (reference sequence). V lost 6 bases and J 2 bases, leaving 17 bases between the germline ends. This CDR3 comprises 15 residues.

This chain joins TRBV27 and TRBJ2-7; the D gene could be TRBD1 or TRBD2 (5 bases each). This sequence originates from a woman in her 40s in good health. Some clones in this sample may be carry-over from other donors' samples. Material: PBMCs. CDR3 DNA sequence: TGTGCCAGCAGCATACGGGACGATTCCCCCTACGAGCAGTACTTC. As protein: CASSIRDDSPYEQYF.